This passage covers 16 T cell receptor beta chains from one sample sequenced in a study of blood T cells in healthy people across ages (dated by TCRdb to the mid-2010s). The receptor library was made with 5' RACE. The listed sequencing device is Illumina HiSeq 2500. A second PCR of roughly 6 to 12 cycles was performed with a sample-barcoded 5' primer and a J-beta primer mix. TCRdb reran the public reads through fastp at Q25 and MiXCR, keeping productive beta chains. Here each entry gathers all rows of one CDR3 protein and keeps the most common genes and DNA. For this sample the table gives 1.5 million to 2 million distinct CDR3 sequences, of which roughly 49% were detected only once. Less than 2.5% of the sample goes to the ten largest clones. The sample comprised blood. The receptors come from a woman in her thirties or forties in good health.

V and J are TRBV2 and TRBJ2-3; D not certain. V was clipped by 6 bases and J by 4 bases, with 11 bases between them. This CDR3 region has 13 residues. The V gene's germline CDR1 is SNHLY and CDR2 FYNNEI. CDR3 protein: CASRRTSSDTQYF. The CDR3, as DNA: TGTGCCAGCAGACGGACGTCCTCAGATACGCAGTATTTT.

DNA for the CDR3: TGTGCCAGCAGCTTAGTCCGGACTCGCCAACGGAGCACAGATACGCAGTATTTT. This gives the protein CASSLVRTRQRSTDTQYF. The chain carries TRBV13 and TRBJ2-3; possibly TRBD2 for D (5 bases). The CDR3 runs 18 residues. Germline V CDR1 and CDR2: PRHDT, FYEKMQ (reference sequence). The ends were cut back, 1 base at V and 0 bases at J, with 17 bases in the middle.

This rearrangement joins TRBV7-2 to TRBJ2-1; a weak D match, TRBD2 (5 bases). Germline CDR1 and CDR2: SGHTA and FQGNSA. The CDR3 has 14 residues. Trimming pared 6 bases from V and 9 bases from J, leaving 18 bases between. CDR3 sequence reads: CASRAVTGSGEQFF. The CDR3 nucleotides read TGTGCCAGCAGGGCAGTGACGGGGTCGGGTGAGCAGTTCTTC.

The V and J genes are TRBV12-3 or TRBV12-4 and TRBJ1-5; TRBD1 might be the D (5 bases). V gave up 1 base and J gave up 5 bases, with 12 bases separating them. The CDR3 length is 15 residues. Here the CDR3 DNA reads TGTGCCAGCAGTTTAGATCGGGGGTTGTATCAGCCCCAGCATTTT. Translating it yields CASSLDRGLYQPQHF.

The rearrangement links TRBV9 to TRBJ2-1; the D call may be TRBD1 or TRBD2 (7 bases each). Per the germline V gene, CDR1 is SGDLS and CDR2 is YYNGEE. CDR3 length equals 16 residues. The V and J ends lost 0 bases and 5 bases respectively, with 15 bases between them. DNA of the CDR3: TGTGCCAGCAGCGTAGTATCAGGGGGGGGGCACAATGAGCAGTTCTTC. It yields the protein CASSVVSGGGHNEQFF.

The DNA of the CDR3 is TGTGCCAGCAGCCTCCCTACGAGACAGCAGTACTTC. Encoded protein: CASSLPTRQQYF. The chain carries TRBV5-5 and TRBJ2-5; D might be TRBD1 (5 bases). The CDR3 is 12 residues long. CDR1 and CDR2 from the germline V gene are SGHKS and YYEKEE (reference sequence). The V end lost 4 bases, the J end lost 11 bases, and 15 bases lay between the germline ends. The variable domain in full, completed from reference TRBV5-5 and TRBJ2-5, reads DAGVTQSPTHLIKTRGQQVTLRCSPISGHKSVSWYQQVLGQGPQFIFQYYEKEERGRGNFPDRFSARQFPNYSSELNVNALLLGDSALYLCASSLPTRQQYFGPGTRLLVL.

The chain is built from TRBV7-8 and TRBJ2-1; 11 bases line up with TRBD2. The germline CDR1 and CDR2 sequences are SGHVS and FQNEAQ. The CDR3 runs 16 residues. The junction had 7 bases not matched to a gene; V was cut back by 3 bases and J by 6 bases. This CDR3 is CASSFIAGGPGNEQFF. CDR3 coding DNA: TGTGCCAGCAGCTTTATAGCGGGGGGGCCGGGCAATGAGCAGTTCTTC. The variable domain in full, completed from reference TRBV7-8 and TRBJ2-1, reads GAGVSQSPRYKVAKRGQDVALRCDPISGHVSLFWYQQALGQGPEFLTYFQNEAQLDKSGLPSDRFFAERPEGSVSTLKIQRTQQEDSAVYLCASSFIAGGPGNEQFFGPGTRLTVL.

This clonotype came up once. The chain has TRBV9 and TRBJ2-3; D may be TRBD1 (5 bases). Per germline, CDR1 SGDLS and CDR2 YYNGEE. The CDR3 has 17 residues. Trimming shortened V by 0 bases and J by 0 bases, and 14 bases separated the two germline ends. The CDR3 nucleotides are TGTGCCAGCAGCGTAGAGTACAGGTCGAGTAGCACAGATACGCAGTATTTT. This encodes CASSVEYRSSSTDTQYF. Complete variable domain (other parts from reference TRBV9 and TRBJ2-3): DSGVTQTPKHLITATGQRVTLRCSPRSGDLSVYWYQQSLDQGLQFLIQYYNGEERAKGNILERFSAQQFPDLHSELNLSSLELGDSALYFCASSVEYRSSSTDTQYFGPGTRLTVL.

This clonotype came up many times. V gene TRBV6-6 combines with J gene TRBJ2-1; D gene ambiguous. V dropped 5 bases and J dropped 0 bases, with 11 bases sitting between them. Germline V gives CDR1 MNHNY, CDR2 SVGAGI (reference sequence). The CDR3 extends over 15 amino acids. The CDR3 loop is CASSLPESSYNEQFF. The CDR3 region has the DNA TGTGCCAGCAGTCTACCGGAAAGCTCCTACAATGAGCAGTTCTTC.

V usage is TRBV29-1 and J usage is TRBJ2-5; TRBD1 is a possible D gene (6 bases). CDR1 and CDR2 from the germline V gene are SQVTM and ANQGSEA. V dropped 4 bases and J dropped 2 bases, with 14 bases sitting between them. This CDR3 contains 14 residues. CDR3 in amino acids: CSVVGQRSQETQYF. Written as DNA, the CDR3 is TGCAGCGTTGTAGGACAGAGATCGCAAGAGACCCAGTACTTC.

This clonotype was seen a handful of times. CDR3 in DNA: TGCAGTGCTAGAACCCCAGGGGCGGAGAACACTGAAGCTTTCTTT. As protein: CSARTPGAENTEAFF. This chain uses TRBV20-1 with TRBJ1-1; possible D gene TRBD1, 6 bases. CDR3 length equals 15 residues. The V gene's germline CDR1 is DFQATT and CDR2 SNEGSKA (reference sequence). Trimming cost V 2 bases and J 1 base, with 14 bases left between them.

This clonotype was recorded once. The chain links TRBV3-1 to TRBJ2-6; D gene unclear. CDR1 LGHDT and CDR2 YNNKEL come from the germline V gene (reference sequence). V lost 0 bases and J 0 bases, leaving 9 bases between the germline ends. The CDR3 contains 17 residues. For the CDR3, the DNA is TGTGCCAGCAGCCAAGATGTGGGCGGCTCTGGGGCCAACGTCCTGACTTTC. This gives the protein CASSQDVGGSGANVLTF.

The chain links TRBV7-2 to TRBJ2-7, with TRBD1 identical over 9 bases. The CDR3 loop spans 14 amino acids. Germline V CDR1 and CDR2: SGHTA, FQGNSA. The trim removed 5 bases at V and 3 bases at J, leaving 5 bases unmatched. CDR3 residues: CASSHGTGLYEQYF. As DNA, the CDR3 is TGTGCCAGCAGCCACGGGACAGGGCTCTACGAGCAGTACTTC.

V and J are TRBV7-9 and TRBJ2-1, with 8 bases matching TRBD2. CDR1 SEHNR and CDR2 FQNEAQ come from the germline V gene (reference sequence). V lost 4 bases to trimming and J lost 7 bases; unmatched junction nucleotides: 18. CDR3 length: 18 amino acids. In DNA, the CDR3 is TGTGCCAGCAGCTCTGGGGGCTACGGGGGGGGCCTCTCAAATGAGCAGTTCTTC. It encodes CASSSGGYGGGLSNEQFF.

The rearrangement uses TRBV4-3 and TRBJ2-3; D remains unclear. The CDR3 has 17 residues. CDR1 LGHNA and CDR2 YSLEER come from the germline V gene. The ends were cut back, 3 bases at V and 6 bases at J, with 22 bases in the middle. In nucleotides, the CDR3 is TGCGCCAGCAGCCAGGTGGGAAGGGTCAGTGCAAGTGATACGCAGTATTTT. It specifies CASSQVGRVSASDTQYF.

This clonotype came up a few times. This chain connects TRBV7-6 to TRBJ2-3; a possible D gene is TRBD1 (6 bases). The V gene lost 5 bases and the J gene lost 4 bases, with 13 bases spanning the gap. CDR3 length: 14 residues. The germline CDR1 and CDR2 sequences are SGHVS and FNYEAQ. The CDR3 region is CASSPLTGPDTQYF. As DNA, the CDR3 is TGTGCCAGCAGCCCCTTGACAGGTCCAGATACGCAGTATTTT.